The 18 T cell receptor beta chains given below trace back to one sample, sequenced in a study of OX40 agonist ivuxolimab in advanced cancers. Profiling relied on immunoSEQ multiplex PCR, and the TCRdb table lists in-frame clones only, not all of them. Here the sample spans under 95,000 clones, around nine tenths being singletons. The source material was CD4+ or CD8+ T cells sorted from blood, sampled in a trial of the OX40 agonist ivuxolimab. The receptors stem from an adult with an advanced solid tumor such as melanoma, head and neck, liver or kidney cancer.

The chain uses TRBV10-1 and TRBJ1-5, with 8 positions matching TRBD1. Per germline, CDR1 WNHNN and CDR2 SYGVQD (reference sequence). J gave up 4 bases and V 0 bases, and 5 bases lay outside the gene matches. The CDR3 loop spans 16 amino acids. The CDR3 nucleotides read TGCGCCAGCAGTGAGTCGTTACAGGGGGGGAATCAGCCCCAGCATTTT. Protein sequence: CASSESLQGGNQPQHF.

The rearrangement links TRBV28 to TRBJ1-5; a possible D gene is TRBD1 (5 bases). CDR1 MDHEN and CDR2 SYDVKM come from the germline V gene. Trimming removed 7 bases at V and 7 bases at J, with 20 bases between. The CDR3 extends over 15 amino acids. CDR3 protein: CASTRERGFDQPQHF. The CDR3 coding sequence is TGTGCCAGCACCCGAGAGCGGGGGTTTGACCAGCCCCAGCATTTT.

The chain combines TRBV10-3 with TRBJ1-2, with D perhaps matching TRBD1 (5 bases). This CDR3 is 14 amino acids long. From germline, CDR1 is ENHRY and CDR2 SYGVKD. Trimming shortened V by 6 bases and J by 2 bases, and 13 bases separated the two germline ends. The CDR3 DNA sequence: TGTGCCATCAGGGGTGAACAGGAAAACTATGGCTACACCTTC. Its protein product is CAIRGEQENYGYTF.

V usage is TRBV7-9 and J usage is TRBJ1-6, with TRBD1 as a possible D gene (5 bases). V lost 3 bases to trimming and J lost 6 bases, with 15 bases between them. CDR3 length: 16 residues. CDR1 is SEHNR, CDR2 FQNEAQ, per germline (reference sequence). The CDR3 nucleotides read TGTGCCAGCAGCTTCATCGTGGGACGGATTAATTCACCCCTCCACTTT. Its translation: CASSFIVGRINSPLHF. Drawing the rest from reference TRBV7-9 and TRBJ1-6, the complete variable domain is DTGVSQNPRHKITKRGQNVTFRCDPISEHNRLYWYRQTLGQGPEFLTYFQNEAQLEKSRLLSDRFSAERPKGSFSTLEIQRTEQGDSAMYLCASSFIVGRINSPLHFGNGTRLTVT.

V is TRBV5-1 and J is TRBJ2-7; D is perhaps TRBD2 (6 bases). Germline CDR1 SGHRS, CDR2 YFSETQ. This CDR3 has 15 amino acids. V lost 0 bases and J 1 base, leaving 11 bases between the germline ends. The CDR3 DNA follows: TGCGCCAGCAGCTTGGTCCCGGGAGAGTCCTACGAGCAGTACTTC. Amino acids: CASSLVPGESYEQYF. Full variable domain (outside the CDR3, taken from reference TRBV5-1 and TRBJ2-7): KAGVTQTPRYLIKTRGQQVTLSCSPISGHRSVSWYQQTPGQGLQFLFEYFSETQRNKGNFPGRFSGRQFSNSRSEMNVSTLELGDSALYLCASSLVPGESYEQYFGPGTRLTVT.

This clone was seen once. The chain links TRBV5-1 to TRBJ2-5; unclear D gene. Germline CDR1 and CDR2: SGHRS and YFSETQ. The CDR3 totals 14 residues. V lost 0 bases and J 0 bases, leaving 6 bases between the germline ends. The CDR3 is CASSLGGYQETQYF. In DNA form, the CDR3 reads TGCGCCAGCAGCTTGGGTGGGTACCAAGAGACCCAGTACTTC. The full variable domain, rest sourced from reference TRBV5-1 and TRBJ2-5, is KAGVTQTPRYLIKTRGQQVTLSCSPISGHRSVSWYQQTPGQGLQFLFEYFSETQRNKGNFPGRFSGRQFSNSRSEMNVSTLELGDSALYLCASSLGGYQETQYFGPGTRLLVL.

J is TRBJ1-2 and V is TRBV27; D might be TRBD1 (5 bases). Germline lookup yields CDR1 MNHEY and CDR2 SMNVEV (reference sequence). This CDR3 spans 13 amino acids. Trimming removed 2 bases at V and 8 bases at J, with 12 bases between. CDR3 protein: CASSLAGWGGYTF. In DNA form, the CDR3 reads TGTGCCAGCAGTTTAGCAGGGTGGGGCGGCTACACCTTC.

The V and J genes are TRBV30 and TRBJ1-1; possible D gene TRBD1, 6 bases. Per germline, CDR1 GTSNPN and CDR2 SVGIG (reference sequence). Between the trimmed V and J ends, which lost 1 base and 2 bases, there was a span of 8 bases. The CDR3 has 13 amino acids. The DNA for the CDR3 is TGTGCCTGGAGTGAGGGGGTTAACACTGAAGCTTTCTTT. Translating it yields CAWSEGVNTEAFF.

V and J are TRBV4-1 and TRBJ2-7; D is undetermined. Trimming took 0 bases from V and 3 from J, leaving 3 bases between them. Germline-derived CDR1 and CDR2 are MGHRA and YSYEKL. The CDR3 loop spans 12 amino acids. The CDR3 bases are TGCGCCAGCAGCCAAGATAACTACGAGCAGTACTTC. This codes for CASSQDNYEQYF.

The chain is built from TRBV10-1 and TRBJ2-3; D ambiguous. The CDR3 length is 12 residues. Germline CDR1 is WNHNN and CDR2 is SYGVQD (reference sequence). V dropped 0 bases and J dropped 8 bases, with 6 bases sitting between them. CDR3 amino acids: CASSESGGTQYF. CDR3 in DNA: TGCGCCAGCAGTGAGTCTGGCGGTACGCAGTATTTT.

The CDR3 DNA follows: TGTGCCAGCAGAACGGGACAGGCAGCCAACGAGCAGTACTTC. It yields the protein CASRTGQAANEQYF. The J gene is TRBJ2-7, the V gene TRBV6-9; 8 bases align to TRBD1. Germline CDR1 is MNHGY and CDR2 is SVAAGI. J lost 5 bases, V lost 6 bases, and 9 bases had no gene match. This CDR3 spans 14 amino acids.

This clone has only a few counts. The chain employs TRBV25-1 and TRBJ2-1, with a weak D call TRBD2 (5 bases). CDR1 and CDR2 (germline): MGHDK, SYGVNS. Trimming removed 3 bases at V and 7 bases at J, with 13 bases between. The CDR3 consists of 14 residues. CDR3 bases: TGTGCCAGCAGTGACCCGGGAAGTCGAAATGAGCAGTTCTTC. Protein product: CASSDPGSRNEQFF.

The chain recombines TRBV6-5 with TRBJ2-7; possibly TRBD1 for D (5 bases). Trimming stripped 0 bases from V and 0 bases from J, with 9 bases between. The CDR3 is 15 residues long. Germline-derived CDR1 and CDR2 are MNHEY and SVGAGI. As DNA, the CDR3 is TGTGCCAGCAGTTACTCACCAGGGCTCTCCTACGAGCAGTACTTC. It codes for CASSYSPGLSYEQYF.

In its sample, this clone was seen once. The chain is built from TRBV2 and TRBJ2-2; no clear D gene. Trimming left V 1 base short and J 0 bases short, with 6 bases between. Germline lookup yields CDR1 SNHLY and CDR2 FYNNEI. The CDR3 is 15 amino acids. The CDR3 DNA sequence: TGTGCCAGCAGTGAAGTTATCGCGAACACCGGGGAGCTGTTTTTT. This sequence encodes CASSEVIANTGELFF.

V and J are TRBV29-1 and TRBJ1-2; 7 bases fit TRBD1. V lost 7 bases to trimming and J lost 6 bases; unmatched junction nucleotides: 14. This CDR3 has 14 amino acids. CDR1 and CDR2 from the germline V gene are SQVTM and ANQGSEA. CDR3 region: CSALLAGTANGYTF. The CDR3 nucleotides read TGCAGCGCCCTATTAGCCGGGACAGCCAATGGCTACACCTTC. The variable domain in full, with the rest retrieved from reference TRBV29-1 and TRBJ1-2, is SAVISQKPSRDICQRGTSLTIQCQVDSQVTMMFWYRQQPGQSLTLIATANQGSEATYESGFVIDKFPISRPNLTFSTLTVSNMSPEDSSIYLCSALLAGTANGYTFGSGTRLTVV.

Concerning this clone itself: The same CDR3 arises from other DNA sequences in this sample as well. The chain recombines TRBV11-2 with TRBJ1-5, with D possibly being TRBD1 (6 bases). The V gene's germline CDR1 is SGHAT and CDR2 FQNNGV. The CDR3 runs 15 residues. V shed 5 bases and J shed 0 bases, with 11 bases lying between them. In DNA form, the CDR3 reads TGTGCCAGCAGCCTAGGGGGGTATAGCAATCAGCCCCAGCATTTT. Protein sequence: CASSLGGYSNQPQHF.

The genes are TRBV12-5 and TRBJ2-2; 12 positions match TRBD1. The CDR3 sequence is 21 residues long. Germline trimming cut 5 bases from V and 3 bases from J; bases unmatched to any gene: 19. CDR1 is LGHNT and CDR2 is FRNRAP in the germline V gene. CDR3 loop: CASGLDLGTGGLNRDTGELFF. In DNA, the CDR3 is TGTGCTAGTGGTCTCGACCTCGGGACAGGGGGCCTCAATAGAGACACCGGGGAGCTGTTTTTT. The whole variable domain, remainder taken from reference TRBV12-5 and TRBJ2-2, is DARVTQTPRHKVTEMGQEVTMRCQPILGHNTVFWYRQTMMQGLELLAYFRNRAPLDDSGMPKDRFSAEMPDATLATLKIQPSEPRDSAVYFCASGLDLGTGGLNRDTGELFFGEGSRLTVL.

This chain joins TRBV9 and TRBJ2-7; D not resolved. Per the germline V gene, CDR1 is SGDLS and CDR2 is YYNGEE. Trimming removed 2 bases from V and 6 bases from J, with 15 bases in between. The CDR3 has 14 amino acids. The CDR3 DNA is TGTGCCAGCAGCGTTGGGTCTCCTACTGGCGAGCAGTACTTC. It specifies CASSVGSPTGEQYF.